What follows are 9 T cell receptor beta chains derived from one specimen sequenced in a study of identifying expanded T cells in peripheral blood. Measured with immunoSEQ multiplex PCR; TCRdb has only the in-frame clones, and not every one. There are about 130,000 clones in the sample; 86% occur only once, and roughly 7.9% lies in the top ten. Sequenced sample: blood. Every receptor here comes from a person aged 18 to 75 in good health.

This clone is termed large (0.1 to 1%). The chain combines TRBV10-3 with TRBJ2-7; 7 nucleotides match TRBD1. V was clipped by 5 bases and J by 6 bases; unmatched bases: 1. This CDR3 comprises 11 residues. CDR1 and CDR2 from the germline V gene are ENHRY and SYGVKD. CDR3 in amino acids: CAISYRGEQYF. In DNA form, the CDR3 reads TGTGCCATCAGTTACAGGGGCGAGCAGTACTTC.

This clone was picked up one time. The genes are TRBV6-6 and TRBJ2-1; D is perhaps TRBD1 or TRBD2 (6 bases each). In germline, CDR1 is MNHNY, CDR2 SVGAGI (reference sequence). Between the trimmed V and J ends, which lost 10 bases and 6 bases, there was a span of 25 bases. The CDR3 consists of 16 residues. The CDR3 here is CAISGSRTGFVNEQFF. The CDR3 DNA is TGTGCCATAAGCGGGTCACGAACAGGGTTTGTCAATGAGCAGTTCTTC.

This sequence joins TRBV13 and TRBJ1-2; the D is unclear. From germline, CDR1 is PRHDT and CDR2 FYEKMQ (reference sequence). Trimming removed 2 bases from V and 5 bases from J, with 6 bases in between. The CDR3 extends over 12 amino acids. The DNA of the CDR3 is TGTGCCAGCAGCTTAAATACTTATGGCTACACCTTC. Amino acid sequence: CASSLNTYGYTF.

CDR3 region: CASSPRAGDAYEQYF. In nucleotides, the CDR3 is TGCGCCAGCAGCCCAAGGGCAGGGGACGCCTACGAGCAGTACTTC. The chain is built from TRBV5-1 and TRBJ2-7; weak D call: TRBD1 (6 bases). V lost 4 bases and J lost 2, with 16 bases in between. This CDR3 is built from 15 residues. Germline V gives CDR1 SGHRS, CDR2 YFSETQ.

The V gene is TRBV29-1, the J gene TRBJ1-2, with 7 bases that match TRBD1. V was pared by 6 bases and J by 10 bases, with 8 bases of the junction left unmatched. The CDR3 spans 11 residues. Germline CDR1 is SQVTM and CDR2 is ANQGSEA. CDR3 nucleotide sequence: TGCAGCGTGACGACAGGGTCGGACTACACCTTC. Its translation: CSVTTGSDYTF.

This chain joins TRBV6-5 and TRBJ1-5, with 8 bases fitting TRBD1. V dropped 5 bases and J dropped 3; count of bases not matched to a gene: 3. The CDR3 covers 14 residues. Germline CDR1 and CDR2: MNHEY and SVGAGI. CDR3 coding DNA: TGTGCCAGCAGTGAGGGACAGGTCAATCAGCCCCAGCATTTT. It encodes CASSEGQVNQPQHF.

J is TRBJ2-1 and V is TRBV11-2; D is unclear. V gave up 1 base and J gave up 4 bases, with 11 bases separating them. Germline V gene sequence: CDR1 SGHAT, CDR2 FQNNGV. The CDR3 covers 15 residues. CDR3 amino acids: CASSLASGRYNEQFF. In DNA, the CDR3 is TGTGCCAGCAGCTTAGCCTCTGGCAGGTACAATGAGCAGTTCTTC.

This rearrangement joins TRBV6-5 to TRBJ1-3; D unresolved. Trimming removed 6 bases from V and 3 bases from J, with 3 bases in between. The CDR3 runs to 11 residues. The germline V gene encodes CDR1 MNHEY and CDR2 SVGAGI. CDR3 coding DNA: TGTGCCAGCAGAGTTGGAAACACCATATATTTT. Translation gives CASRVGNTIYF.

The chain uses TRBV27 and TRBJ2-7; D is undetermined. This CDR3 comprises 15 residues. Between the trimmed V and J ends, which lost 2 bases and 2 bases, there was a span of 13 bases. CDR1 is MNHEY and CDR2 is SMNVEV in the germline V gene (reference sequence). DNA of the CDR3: TGTGCCAGCAGTTTAAATCCCCTAGAAACCTACGAGCAGTACTTC. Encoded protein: CASSLNPLETYEQYF.